This record covers a single TCR beta chain. The entry originates in a study of T cell responses to AZD1222 COVID-19 vaccine. This CDR3 is built from 13 residues. Germline CDR1 is SNHLY and CDR2 is FYNNEI. V was shortened by 7 bases and J by 4 bases, with 11 bases between the two germline ends. TCRdb keeps only in-frame clones here, not all; method: immunoSEQ multiplex PCR. The repertoire holds about 78,000 clones, with about nine tenths as singletons. The sequencing used peripheral blood, collected on day 0 of AZD1222 vaccination. The clonotype was recovered from an adult in good health. V and J are TRBV2 and TRBJ1-5; a possible D gene is TRBD1 (5 bases). CDR3 amino acids: CASNGRGNQPQHF. The CDR3 bases are TGTGCCAGCAATGGGAGGGGAAATCAGCCCCAGCATTTT.